This T cell receptor beta chain was found in a study of T cells in Graves' hyperthyroidism and ophthalmopathy. Study-wide context: Peripheral blood was acquired at first diagnosis, ahead of any therapy whatsoever.

Turning to this clonotype: Its antigen is currently unknown.

General observations from the study: In the blood, most expanded thyroid clonotypes above 0.001 appeared as well.

The hyperthyroidism patients had all been newly diagnosed, and their disease duration was under 2 months. Their ages ranged from 18 to 65 years. The diagnoses drew upon clinical symptoms, serum thyroxine and TRAb, thyroid ultrasound and orbital computed tomography. V was pared by 0 bases and J by 7 bases, with 7 bases of the junction left unmatched. This CDR3 is 16 amino acids long. Germline-derived CDR1 and CDR2 are MGHRA and YSYEKL. RNA transcripts yielded amplified TCR beta CDR3 regions. In the first-round RT-PCR of the TCR CDR3, the HTBI primer set was used. In TCRdb, the multiplex PCR reads were re-called with MiXCR into one record per CDR3 protein. The table lists 600,000 to 900,000 distinct CDR3 sequences, over 15% of them singletons, with around 7.7% in the top ten.

Sequenced input: blood. The clonotype originates from a man between 18 and 35 years old with Graves' hyperthyroidism. The rearrangement links TRBV4-1 to TRBJ1-4; 8 nucleotides match TRBD1. CDR3 region: CASSQETGGVGEKLFF. The CDR3 region has the DNA TGCGCCAGCAGCCAAGAAACAGGGGGGGTGGGTGAAAAACTGTTTTTT.